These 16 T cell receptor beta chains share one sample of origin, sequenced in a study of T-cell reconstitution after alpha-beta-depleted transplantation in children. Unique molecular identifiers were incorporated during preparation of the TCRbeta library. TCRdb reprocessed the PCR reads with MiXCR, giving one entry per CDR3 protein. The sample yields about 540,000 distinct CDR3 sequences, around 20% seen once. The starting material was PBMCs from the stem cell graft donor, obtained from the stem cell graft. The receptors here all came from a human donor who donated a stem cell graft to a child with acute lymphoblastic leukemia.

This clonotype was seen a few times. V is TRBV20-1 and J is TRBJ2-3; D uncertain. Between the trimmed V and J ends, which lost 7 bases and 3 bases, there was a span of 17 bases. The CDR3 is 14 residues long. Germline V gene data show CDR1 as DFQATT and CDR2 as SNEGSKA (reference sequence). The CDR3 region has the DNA TGCAGTGTTACCCCACTAAGAAAAACAGATACGCAGTATTTT. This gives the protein CSVTPLRKTDTQYF.

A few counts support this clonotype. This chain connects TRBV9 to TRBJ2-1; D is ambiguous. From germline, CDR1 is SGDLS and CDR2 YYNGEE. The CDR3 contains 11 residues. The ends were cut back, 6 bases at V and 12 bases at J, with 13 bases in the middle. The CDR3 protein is CASKPRATQFF. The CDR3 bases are TGTGCCAGCAAACCCCGGGCGACGCAGTTCTTC.

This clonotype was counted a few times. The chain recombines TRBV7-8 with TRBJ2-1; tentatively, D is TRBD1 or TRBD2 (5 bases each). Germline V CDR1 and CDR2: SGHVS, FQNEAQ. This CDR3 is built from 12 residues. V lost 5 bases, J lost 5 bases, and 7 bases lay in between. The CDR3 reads CASSRGDNEQFF. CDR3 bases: TGTGCCAGCAGCCGAGGGGACAATGAGCAGTTCTTC.

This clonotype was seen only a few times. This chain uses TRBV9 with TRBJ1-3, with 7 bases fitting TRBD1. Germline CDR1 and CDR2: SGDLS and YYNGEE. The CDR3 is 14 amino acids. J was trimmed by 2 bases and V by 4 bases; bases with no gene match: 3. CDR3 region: CASSFGTAGNTIYF. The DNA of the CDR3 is TGTGCCAGCAGCTTCGGGACAGCTGGAAACACCATATATTTT.

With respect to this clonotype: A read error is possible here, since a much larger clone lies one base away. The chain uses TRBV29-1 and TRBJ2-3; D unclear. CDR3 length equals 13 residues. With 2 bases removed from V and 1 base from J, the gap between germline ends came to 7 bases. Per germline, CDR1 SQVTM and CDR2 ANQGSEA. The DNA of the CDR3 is TGCAGCGTTGAACTGGTTGGCACAGATACGCAGTATTTT. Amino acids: CSVELVGTDTQYF.

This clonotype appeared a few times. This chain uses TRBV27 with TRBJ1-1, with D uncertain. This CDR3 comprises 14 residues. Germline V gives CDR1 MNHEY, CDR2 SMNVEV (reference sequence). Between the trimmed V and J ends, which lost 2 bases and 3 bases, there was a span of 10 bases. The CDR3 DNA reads TGTGCCAGCAGTTTAGGGTGGGGAGACACTGAAGCTTTCTTT. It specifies CASSLGWGDTEAFF.

In nucleotides, the CDR3 is TGTGCCAGCAGTTTCCGGGACAGGGGGCGCAGGACTGAAGCTTTCTTT. This encodes CASSFRDRGRRTEAFF. The chain couples TRBV6-5 to TRBJ1-1, with 12 bases lining up with TRBD1. J lost 5 bases, V lost 4 bases, and 8 bases had no gene match. Germline-derived CDR1 and CDR2 are MNHEY and SVGAGI. This CDR3 spans 16 amino acids.

Written as DNA, the CDR3 is TGCAGTGCTAGAGATAGGTGGGCCGGGGAGCTGTTTTTT. This sequence encodes CSARDRWAGELFF. The chain is built from TRBV20-1 and TRBJ2-2; unclear D gene. The CDR3 is 13 residues long. V shed 0 bases and J shed 6 bases, with 8 bases lying between them. Germline CDR1 reads DFQATT; CDR2 reads SNEGSKA (reference sequence).

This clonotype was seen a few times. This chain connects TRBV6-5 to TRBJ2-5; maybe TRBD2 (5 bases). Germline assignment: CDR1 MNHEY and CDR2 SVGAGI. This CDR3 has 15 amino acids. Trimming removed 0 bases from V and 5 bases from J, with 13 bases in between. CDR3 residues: CASSYSRTPVETQYF. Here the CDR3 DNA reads TGTGCCAGCAGTTACTCGAGGACTCCGGTGGAGACCCAGTACTTC.

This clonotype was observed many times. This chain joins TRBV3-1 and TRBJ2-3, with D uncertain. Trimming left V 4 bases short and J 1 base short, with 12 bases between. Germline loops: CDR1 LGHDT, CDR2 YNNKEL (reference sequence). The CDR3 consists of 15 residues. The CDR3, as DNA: TGTGCCAGCAGCCCACGAAGGAGTGGCACAGATACGCAGTATTTT. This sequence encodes CASSPRRSGTDTQYF.

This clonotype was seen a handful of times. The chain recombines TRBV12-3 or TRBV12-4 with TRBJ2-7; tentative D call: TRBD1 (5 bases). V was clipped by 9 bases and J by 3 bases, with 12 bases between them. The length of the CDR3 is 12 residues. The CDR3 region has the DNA TGTGCCAGTGGACAACGGCACTACGAGCAGTACTTC. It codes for CASGQRHYEQYF.

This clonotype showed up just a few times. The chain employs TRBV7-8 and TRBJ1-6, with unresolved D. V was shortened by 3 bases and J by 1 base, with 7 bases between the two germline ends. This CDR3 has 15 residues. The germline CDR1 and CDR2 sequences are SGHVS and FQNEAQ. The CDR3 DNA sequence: TGTGCCAGCAGCTTCTCAGGTTCCTATAATTCACCCCTCCACTTT. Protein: CASSFSGSYNSPLHF.

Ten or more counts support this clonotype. Here the CDR3 reads CASSSTSGYNEQFF. The CDR3 DNA sequence: TGTGCCAGCAGCTCGACTAGCGGCTACAATGAGCAGTTCTTC. The V and J genes are TRBV13 and TRBJ2-1; 9 bases match TRBD2. Per germline, CDR1 PRHDT and CDR2 FYEKMQ (reference sequence). The CDR3 has 14 amino acids. The trim removed 4 bases at V and 3 bases at J, leaving 1 base unmatched.

The CDR3 region is CASTPGFGAGGLATYEQYF. CDR3 in DNA: TGTGCCAGCACCCCGGGTTTTGGGGCAGGGGGGCTAGCGACTTACGAGCAGTACTTC. The chain has TRBV12-3 or TRBV12-4 and TRBJ2-7, with TRBD1 as a possible D gene (7 bases). The CDR3 is 19 amino acids. V shed 7 bases and J shed 4 bases, with 32 bases lying between them.

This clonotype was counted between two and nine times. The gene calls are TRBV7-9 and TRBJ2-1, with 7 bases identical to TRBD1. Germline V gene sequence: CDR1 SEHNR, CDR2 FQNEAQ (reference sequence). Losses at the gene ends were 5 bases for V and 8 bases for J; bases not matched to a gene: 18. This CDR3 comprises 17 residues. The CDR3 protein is CASSPTFTGVNLHEQFF. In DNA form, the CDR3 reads TGTGCCAGCAGCCCCACCTTCACAGGGGTCAATCTCCATGAGCAGTTCTTC.

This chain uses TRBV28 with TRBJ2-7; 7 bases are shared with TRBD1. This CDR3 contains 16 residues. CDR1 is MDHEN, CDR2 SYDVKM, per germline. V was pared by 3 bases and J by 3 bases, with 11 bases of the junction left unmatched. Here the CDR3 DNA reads TGTGCCAGCAGTTTGTTCCGGGACAGACTTTACTACGAGCAGTACTTC. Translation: CASSLFRDRLYYEQYF.